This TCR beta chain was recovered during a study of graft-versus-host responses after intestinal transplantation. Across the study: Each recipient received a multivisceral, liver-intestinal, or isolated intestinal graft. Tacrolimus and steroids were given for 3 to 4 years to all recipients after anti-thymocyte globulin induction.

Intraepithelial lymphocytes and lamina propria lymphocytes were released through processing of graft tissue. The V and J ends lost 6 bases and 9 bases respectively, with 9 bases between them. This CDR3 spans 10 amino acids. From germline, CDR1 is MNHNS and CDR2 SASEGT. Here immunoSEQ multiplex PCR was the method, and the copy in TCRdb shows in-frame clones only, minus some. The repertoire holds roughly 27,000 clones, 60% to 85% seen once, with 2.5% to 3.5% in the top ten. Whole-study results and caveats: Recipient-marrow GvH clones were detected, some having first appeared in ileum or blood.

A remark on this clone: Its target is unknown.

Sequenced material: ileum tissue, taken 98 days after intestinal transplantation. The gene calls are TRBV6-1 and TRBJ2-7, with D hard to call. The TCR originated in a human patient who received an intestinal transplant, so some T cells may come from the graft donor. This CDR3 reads CASRLGWQYF. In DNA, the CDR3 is TGTGCCAGCAGGCTAGGATGGCAGTACTTC.